The 18 T cell receptor beta chains presented below share a single source sample, sequenced in a study of Graves' ophthalmopathy and Graves' hyperthyroidism. RNA transcripts yielded amplified TCR beta CDR3 regions. Investigators did first-round RT-PCR with HTBI primers, then second-round multiplex PCR. TCRdb reprocessed the multiplex PCR reads via MiXCR and lists one record per CDR3 protein. The sample has hundreds of thousands of distinct CDR3 sequences, about a fifth seen once; the top ten hold around 7%. Sequences were obtained from peripheral blood. These receptor sequences come from a woman between 18 and 29 years old with stable Graves' hyperthyroidism. Some clones in this sample may be carry-over from other donors' samples.

The chain joins TRBV20-1 to TRBJ2-7; D might be TRBD1 (7 bases). Germline lookup yields CDR1 DFQATT and CDR2 SNEGSKA (reference sequence). Trimming removed 6 bases at V and 5 bases at J, with 23 bases between. This CDR3 region has 15 residues. CDR3 in DNA: TGCAGTGCCTCCTGGAGGAGGGGGCTAAATGACGAGCAGTACTTC. The encoded protein is CSASWRRGLNDEQYF.

In its sample, this clonotype was seen many times. J is TRBJ2-7 and V is TRBV7-2; D uncertain. The CDR3 extends over 12 amino acids. V was cut by 5 bases and J by 2 bases, with 7 bases left in between. Per germline, CDR1 SGHTA and CDR2 FQGNSA. In nucleotides, the CDR3 is TGTGCCAGCAGCCCAATGGCCTACGAGCAGTACTTC. It codes for CASSPMAYEQYF.

This clonotype was counted only a few times. V gene TRBV6-5 combines with J gene TRBJ2-2; D is unclear. V shed 5 bases and J shed 2 bases, with 6 bases lying between them. Germline CDR1 and CDR2: MNHEY and SVGAGI. CDR3 length equals 13 residues. The CDR3 protein is CASSNYNTGELFF. CDR3 nucleotide sequence: TGTGCCAGCAGTAACTACAACACCGGGGAGCTGTTTTTT.

This clonotype appeared many times. J is TRBJ2-7 and V is TRBV6-5; 7 nucleotides line up with TRBD2. The germline V gene has CDR1 MNHEY and CDR2 SVGAGI. Trimming removed 10 bases from V and 2 bases from J; junction bases left unmatched: 8. The CDR3 is 13 amino acids. The CDR3 reads CANSLATAYEQYF. The CDR3, as DNA: TGTGCCAACTCACTAGCGACCGCCTACGAGCAGTACTTC.

The table lists this clonotype with a few counts. V is TRBV18 and J is TRBJ2-4; D unclear. The CDR3 extends over 15 amino acids. The V and J ends lost 5 bases and 0 bases respectively, with 11 bases between them. CDR1 is KGHSH, CDR2 LQKENI, per germline. CDR3 DNA sequence: TGTGCCAGCTCATATACGTATCTAGCCAAAAACATTCAGTACTTC. Translation gives CASSYTYLAKNIQYF.

A note on this clonotype: One end of the junction varies from germline; a read error may be responsible. The V call is TRBV5-1, the J call TRBJ2-2, with 8 bases fitting TRBD2. CDR1 is SGHRS, CDR2 YFSETQ, per germline. This CDR3 is built from 17 residues. The CDR3, as DNA: TGCGCCAGCAGTCGTGTGGGGCGGGAGGCGTATACCGGGGAGCTGTGTTTT. The encoded protein is CASSRVGREAYTGELCF.

This clonotype was seen repeatedly, ten times or more. This chain uses TRBV6-1 with TRBJ1-6, with a tentative D call TRBD1 (6 bases). V lost 10 bases and J lost 6, with 19 bases in between. The CDR3 spans 15 residues. Germline V CDR1 and CDR2: MNHNS, SASEGT. CDR3 in amino acids: CATMGGAYTNSPLHF. The CDR3 DNA reads as TGTGCCACCATGGGGGGGGCTTATACTAATTCACCCCTCCACTTT.

Of note for this clonotype: This may be a read error, as it is one base from a much larger clone. This sequence joins TRBV20-1 and TRBJ2-7, with 7 positions matching TRBD1. CDR1 is DFQATT, CDR2 SNEGSKA, per germline (reference sequence). The CDR3 runs 15 residues. V was clipped by 0 bases and J by 0 bases; unmatched bases: 5. In DNA, the CDR3 is TGCAGTGCTAGAGAACCGGGACAGTGCTCCTACGAGCAGTACTTC. Its protein is CSAREPGQCSYEQYF.

In this sample, this clonotype turned up a few times. The chain couples TRBV6-1 to TRBJ2-7; TRBD2 aligns across 15 bases. There are 15 residues in the CDR3. Germline values: CDR1 MNHNS, CDR2 SASEGT. Unmatched junction bases numbered 4, after V lost 4 bases and J lost 6 bases. CDR3 coding DNA: TGTGCCAGCAGTGGCCCGGGACTAGCGGGGGGCGAGCAGTACTTC. Translation gives CASSGPGLAGGEQYF.

This clonotype appeared many times. The V gene is TRBV20-1, the J gene TRBJ2-6; D may be TRBD1 or TRBD2 (5 bases each). V was trimmed by 7 bases and J by 4 bases, leaving 14 bases between them. This CDR3 has 14 residues. Germline V gives CDR1 DFQATT, CDR2 SNEGSKA (reference sequence). The CDR3 DNA is TGCAGTGTTCCGTCCGGGGCCGGGGCCAACGTCCTGACTTTC. Protein: CSVPSGAGANVLTF.

The chain carries TRBV24-1 and TRBJ2-6; 7 bases line up with TRBD1. Unmatched junction bases numbered 10, after V lost 3 bases and J lost 0 bases. The CDR3 is 19 residues long. Germline V lookup: CDR1 KGHDR, CDR2 SFDVKD. This CDR3 is CATSDPGTDTLSGANVLTF. CDR3 nucleotide sequence: TGTGCCACCAGTGATCCGGGGACAGATACTCTCTCTGGGGCCAACGTCCTGACTTTC.

This clonotype has a count of ten or more. The chain combines TRBV5-1 with TRBJ1-1, with 10 nucleotides matching TRBD1. Germline trimming cut 0 bases from V and 5 bases from J; bases unmatched to any gene: 4. This CDR3 comprises 15 residues. Looked up from germline, CDR1 is SGHRS and CDR2 is YFSETQ. In DNA form, the CDR3 reads TGCGCCAGCAGCTTGGGGGACAGGGGAGAGACTGAAGCTTTCTTT. Translation: CASSLGDRGETEAFF.

CDR3 coding DNA: TGTGCCAGCAGCCCGACAGGGAGGGTCACTGAAGCTTTCTTT. Protein sequence: CASSPTGRVTEAFF. The chain joins TRBV12-3 or TRBV12-4 to TRBJ1-1; 7 bases fit TRBD1. This CDR3 has 14 amino acids. V dropped 6 bases and J dropped 4; count of bases not matched to a gene: 8.

This clonotype has a count of ten or more. This may stem from a read error, because a much larger clone lies one nucleotide away. J is TRBJ1-6 and V is TRBV6-1; D unclear. V gave up 3 bases and J gave up 5 bases, with 2 bases separating them. The CDR3 totals 12 residues. Germline-derived CDR1 and CDR2 are MNHNS and SASEGT. CDR3 in amino acids: CASSDNNSPLHF. CDR3 nucleotide sequence: TGTGCCAGCAGTGACAATAATTCACCCCTCCACTTT.

This clonotype was recorded at least ten times. The J gene is TRBJ2-7, the V gene TRBV28; 14 nucleotides align to TRBD2. Trimming at V came to 5 bases and at J to 6 bases, leaving 12 bases not matched to a gene. CDR3 length: 17 amino acids. Germline CDR1 MDHEN, CDR2 SYDVKM. CDR3 sequence (DNA): TGTGCCAGCAGTAAGACTAGCGGGAGGGTTATCCGGCGCGAGCAGTACTTC. The encoded protein is CASSKTSGRVIRREQYF.

The chain has TRBV20-1 and TRBJ1-3; D is unclear. This CDR3 has 16 residues. V lost 3 bases and J lost 2, with 17 bases in between. Looked up from germline, CDR1 is DFQATT and CDR2 is SNEGSKA (reference sequence). DNA of the CDR3: TGCAGTGCTAGTCGGTCGAGAGGGAAGACTGGAAACACCATATATTTT. Its protein product is CSASRSRGKTGNTIYF.

The V call is TRBV4-1, the J call TRBJ1-2; D gene ambiguous. The V end was cut by 1 base, the J end by 3 bases, with 15 bases between. The CDR3 runs 16 residues. Germline V lookup: CDR1 MGHRA, CDR2 YSYEKL. In nucleotides, the CDR3 is TGCGCCAGCAGCCAAGCCGGGTATGGACGGGACTATGGCTACACCTTC. It specifies CASSQAGYGRDYGYTF.

This clonotype was recorded at least ten times. The genes are TRBV30 and TRBJ2-5; D is unresolved. V lost 2 bases, J lost 4 bases, and 8 bases lay in between. This CDR3 region has 12 residues. The V gene's germline CDR1 is GTSNPN and CDR2 SVGIG (reference sequence). The CDR3 loop is CAWSPWPETQYF. CDR3 DNA sequence: TGTGCCTGGAGTCCCTGGCCAGAGACCCAGTACTTC.